The text below deals with one T cell receptor beta chain. What it binds is unknown. The germline V gene has CDR1 SGHRS and CDR2 YFSETQ. The CDR3 sequence is 18 residues long. Losses at the gene ends were 6 bases for V and 4 bases for J; bases not matched to a gene: 17. The sample originates from a study of memory B cells and T cells in multiple sclerosis. Broader study findings: Compartments had unequal clone-set sizes, affecting shared clonotype counts.

TCRdb's table, derived via immunoSEQ multiplex PCR, lists solely in-frame clones and lacks some. The sample has about 42,000 clones, over 75% seen once. Stimulus-free culture yielded autoproliferating CFSE-dim and non-proliferating CFSE-high T cells, each sequenced separately. Pooled replicate wells came from approximately 5x10^7 CFSE-labeled PBMCs cultured 7 days without stimulus. PBMCs were labeled with roughly 0.49 uM CFSE and cultured without exogenous stimuli. The receptor was derived from a human donor with multiple sclerosis. This chain links TRBV5-1 with TRBJ1-2, with 11 bases aligning to TRBD1. Sequenced input: PBMCs from blood kept in culture. CDR3 sequence reads: CASTLRTGGEPLGYGYTF. The CDR3 DNA reads as TGCGCCAGCACTCTAAGGACAGGGGGCGAACCCTTAGGCTATGGCTACACCTTC.